These T cell receptor beta chains were read from a single sample in a study of shared clonotypes between healthy human individuals. Method: immunoSEQ multiplex PCR; TCRdb's copy keeps in-frame clones and lacks some. Found here are around 550,000 clones, about 96% of them singletons; the top ten hold roughly 0.06%. Sequences were obtained from naive CD4+ T cells sorted from blood. The receptor set was obtained from a woman in her twenties or thirties in good health. Both conserved end residues are part of each CDR3. The D gene is left open where the match is weak. Where a row states a size, it is once, few, many or the class of an expanded clone; other rows omit it.

clone size | J gene | V gene | D gene | CDR3 DNA | CDR3 protein
- | TRBJ1-2 | TRBV6-5 | TRBD1 | TGTGCCAGCAGTCCCGGGACAGGGGTTTCTGGCTACACCTTC | CASSPGTGVSGYTF
once | TRBJ2-1 | TRBV5-6 | TRBD2 | TGTGCCAGCAGCTTCTCTAGCGGCGCCCTCAATGAGCAGTTCTTC | CASSFSSGALNEQFF
once | TRBJ2-3 | TRBV15 | - | TGTGCCACCAGCAGAGACAGGCCAGATACGCAGTATTTT | CATSRDRPDTQYF
once | TRBJ2-3 | TRBV6-5 | TRBD2 | TGTGCCAGCAGTTATTCGGGAGGGCCTACGCAGTATTTT | CASSYSGGPTQYF
once | TRBJ2-7 | TRBV18 | - | TGTGCCAGCTCACCAACAGGTGCCTACGAGCAGTACTTC | CASSPTGAYEQYF
- | TRBJ2-3 | TRBV28 | TRBD2 | TGTGCCAGCAGTTTGAGCGGGAGTCCAGATACGCAGTATTTT | CASSLSGSPDTQYF
- | TRBJ2-1 | TRBV30 | - | TGTGCCTGGAGTGTAGTCTGGAGCTCCTACAATGAGCAGTTCTTC | CAWSVVWSSYNEQFF
- | TRBJ2-7 | TRBV6-6 | - | TGTGCCAGCAGAGCTACTAGTTTCCAGCAGTACTTC | CASRATSFQQYF
- | TRBJ2-7 | TRBV9 | - | TGTGCCAGCAGCCCCGATATAGCGGAAGGGACCTACGAGCAGTACTTC | CASSPDIAEGTYEQYF
- | TRBJ2-3 | TRBV7-9 | - | TGTGCCAGCAGCTTAGGTGGGAGTCCAGATACGCAGTATTTT | CASSLGGSPDTQYF
- | TRBJ2-7 | TRBV2 | TRBD1 | TGTGCCAGCAGTCGGGACAGGGCCCACAACTCCTACGAGCAGTACTTC | CASSRDRAHNSYEQYF
- | TRBJ1-4 | TRBV25-1 | - | TGTGCCAGCAGTGATGATGATCGGGAAGGGCCTAGTGAAAAACTGTTTTTT | CASSDDDREGPSEKLFF
- | TRBJ1-2 | TRBV28 | - | TGTGCCAGCATGGGAAACTATGGCTACACCTTC | CASMGNYGYTF
- | TRBJ2-1 | TRBV5-1 | - | TGCGCCAGCAGCCCGGGACCCCGGATGAATGAGCAGTTCTTC | CASSPGPRMNEQFF
- | TRBJ1-4 | TRBV5-1 | TRBD1 | TGCGCCAGCAGCTTCGCCGGGACAGTTAATGAAAAACTGTTTTTT | CASSFAGTVNEKLFF
- | TRBJ2-2 | TRBV7-3 | - | TGTGCCAGCAGCTTAGGAGAGGAAAACGGGGAGCTGTTTTTT | CASSLGEENGELFF
- | TRBJ2-7 | TRBV4-2 | TRBD1 | TGTGCCAGCAGCCAAGTGATGAACACGGGACAGATAGACTACGAGCAGTACTTC | CASSQVMNTGQIDYEQYF
- | TRBJ2-4 | TRBV5-1 | - | TGCGCCAGCAGCTTGGATCAGCCGACTATGGTTCAGTACTTC | CASSLDQPTMVQYF
once | TRBJ2-7 | TRBV11-3 | - | TGTGCCAGCAGCTTAGACAGTGGAGCCTCCTACGAGCAGTACTTC | CASSLDSGASYEQYF
- | TRBJ2-1 | TRBV5-1 | TRBD1 | TGCGCCAGCAGCCCGGGACAGGGGCGCTACAATGAGCAGTTCTTC | CASSPGQGRYNEQFF
- | TRBJ2-5 | TRBV21-1 | - | TGTGCCAGCAGTCCCCCCCCCGAGACCCAGTACTTC | CASSPPPETQYF
- | TRBJ2-6 | TRBV6-5 | - | TGTGCCAGCAGTTATTCGGGGTCTGGGGCCAACGTCCTGACTTTC | CASSYSGSGANVLTF
- | TRBJ2-7 | TRBV28 | - | TGTGCCAGCAGCCAATACTACGAGCAGTACTTC | CASSQYYEQYF
- | TRBJ2-1 | TRBV18 | - | TGTGCCAGCTCGTCAGCGGATTACAATGAGCAGTTCTTC | CASSSADYNEQFF
- | TRBJ2-1 | TRBV7-3 | - | TGTGCCAGCAGTCGCGGGTACGATGAGCAGTTCTTC | CASSRGYDEQFF
- | TRBJ2-7 | TRBV5-1 | TRBD1 | TGCGCCAGCAGCCCGACAGGGGTGGGCTCCTACGAGCAGTACTTC | CASSPTGVGSYEQYF
- | TRBJ1-5 | TRBV18 | TRBD1 | TGTGCCAGCTCACCATACGACGGACAGGGGCGGGATCAGCCCCAGCATTTT | CASSPYDGQGRDQPQHF
- | TRBJ2-1 | TRBV11-2 | - | TGTGCCAGCAGCTTCACCAGCTCCTACAATGAGCAGTTCTTC | CASSFTSSYNEQFF
- | TRBJ2-3 | TRBV5-1 | - | TGCGCCAGCAGCTGGGGGGCAGATACGCAGTATTTT | CASSWGADTQYF
- | TRBJ2-2 | TRBV27 | TRBD2 | TGTGCCAGCAGCCCCGGGGGGACGCCGACAACCGGGGAGCTGTTTTTT | CASSPGGTPTTGELFF
- | TRBJ2-5 | TRBV5-8 | TRBD2 | TGTGCCAGCAGCCCCCTTTATCCTAGCGGGAGGGAGCCCTATGGGTACTTC | CASSPLYPSGREPYGYF
- | TRBJ2-7 | TRBV15 | - | TGTGCCACCAGCAGAGATTCCTACGAGCAGTACTTC | CATSRDSYEQYF
- | TRBJ2-2 | TRBV7-2 | TRBD2 | TGTGCCAGCAGCTTAGCCCAGCGGGGAAGCACCGGGGAGCTGTTTTTT | CASSLAQRGSTGELFF
- | TRBJ1-5 | TRBV4-2 | - | TGTGCCAGCAGCCAATTCAGGGGAGGCAATCAGCCCCAGCATTTT | CASSQFRGGNQPQHF
- | TRBJ2-7 | TRBV4-1 | TRBD2 | TGCGCCAGCAGCCAGACGCCCGGGGCTAGCGGGATCTACGAGCAGTACTTC | CASSQTPGASGIYEQYF
- | TRBJ2-7 | TRBV28 | - | TGTGCCACCAAGGGGGTCGTAAAGGAAAGCTCCTACGAGCAGTACTTC | CATKGVVKESSYEQYF
- | TRBJ1-2 | TRBV7-9 | TRBD1 | TGTGCCAGCACCCGGACAGGGGGATATGGCTACACCTTC | CASTRTGGYGYTF
- | TRBJ2-5 | TRBV18 | - | TGTGCCAGCTCACCAGGAGAGTCGTACCAAGAGACCCAGTACTTC | CASSPGESYQETQYF
- | TRBJ2-7 | TRBV5-1 | TRBD2 | TGCGCCAGCAGCTGGACGCCGACTAGCGATAACTACGAGCAGTACTTC | CASSWTPTSDNYEQYF
- | TRBJ1-5 | TRBV28 | - | TGTGCCAGCAGTTTGGGCCTGGGCAGTACTGATCAGCCCCAGCATTTT | CASSLGLGSTDQPQHF
- | TRBJ2-2 | TRBV7-9 | - | TGTGCCAGCAGCGTTGTGTGGACCGGGGAGCTGTTTTTT | CASSVVWTGELFF
- | TRBJ2-1 | TRBV1 | - | TGCACCAGCAGCCAAGATCTTGGGGGAGGCACCTACAATGAGCAGTTCTTC | CTSSQDLGGGTYNEQFF
- | TRBJ1-5 | TRBV7-7 | TRBD1 | TGTGCCAGCAGCCCGCCGGGACAGGTTGTTTTGTTATATCAGCCCCAGCATTTT | CASSPPGQVVLLYQPQHF
- | TRBJ1-1 | TRBV20-1 | - | TGCAGTGCTAGTGCGTGGGCTGAAGCTTTCTTT | CSASAWAEAFF
once | TRBJ1-2 | TRBV7-2 | - | TGTGCCAGCAGCCCGGGGGGCGTTGACTATGGCTACACCTTC | CASSPGGVDYGYTF
- | TRBJ1-5 | TRBV27 | - | TGTGCCAGCAGCCACTTAGGGAATCAGCCCCAGCATTTT | CASSHLGNQPQHF
- | TRBJ2-7 | TRBV11-2 | TRBD1 | TGTGCCAGCAGCTTAAGTACGGACAGGGGAATTGGCTACGAGCAGTACTTC | CASSLSTDRGIGYEQYF
once | TRBJ1-4 | TRBV5-4 | TRBD1 | TGTGCCAGCAGCCAAGACAGGGATGGTGAAAAACTGTTTTTT | CASSQDRDGEKLFF
- | TRBJ2-1 | TRBV2 | - | TGTGCCAGCAGCGGTGGGGCGGGGTCCTACAATGAGCAGTTCTTC | CASSGGAGSYNEQFF
- | TRBJ2-7 | TRBV5-1 | - | TGCGCCAGCAGAATAGCCAGCCAGGGGGAGCAGTACTTC | CASRIASQGEQYF
- | TRBJ2-5 | TRBV18 | TRBD2 | TGTGCCAGCTCACCGCGACTAGCGGACCAAGAGACCCAGTACTTC | CASSPRLADQETQYF
- | TRBJ1-1 | TRBV18 | - | TGTGCCAGCTCATTGACAGAGTTTGAAGCTTTCTTT | CASSLTEFEAFF
few | TRBJ1-1 | TRBV9 | - | TGTGCCAGCAGCGTAGCTCAGCACACTGAAGCTTTCTTT | CASSVAQHTEAFF